This entry concerns a single TCR beta chain. This specimen comes from a study of PD-L1 blockade in urothelial cancer. As for the study in general: About 85% of the roughly 29 patients were men whose urothelial cancer was bladder-origin. Of prior chemotherapy regimens, patients had received between 0 and 3.

Regarding time point: pretreatment peripheral blood. Libraries were prepared by immunoSEQ multiplex PCR; TCRdb keeps only in-frame clonotypes and omits some of them. The sample lists about 52,000 clones, 84% occurring once. The receptor comes from a man aged 50 to 60 with urothelial cancer. The starting material was PBMCs, obtained around atezolizumab (anti-PD-L1) treatment.

The CDR3 protein is CASSLRALGRQPQHF. The CDR3 region has the DNA TGTGCCAGCAGCTTACGTGCTCTGGGCAGGCAGCCCCAGCATTTT. This chain connects TRBV7-8 to TRBJ1-5; D call uncertain. The V gene's germline CDR1 is SGHVS and CDR2 FQNEAQ. V lost 2 bases and J lost 7, with 15 bases in between. The CDR3 is 15 residues long.